The 2 T cell receptor beta chains below all came from one sample that was sequenced in a study of T-cell memory formation after mild COVID-19 (dated by TCRdb to about 2021). Library preparation used 5' RACE. This sample was sequenced with an Illumina NovaSeq 6000. The raw public data were reprocessed by TCRdb itself: fastp quality trimming at Q25, MiXCR clonotype calling, in-frame beta chains only. Identical CDR3 protein sequences are pooled into one entry, listed with their most common genes and DNA. The sample table lists under 300,000 distinct CDR3 sequences, roughly 8.2% of them with a count of one. Jointly, the top ten make up 22% of the sample. The sequenced sample consisted of PBMCs or a T cell subset sorted from them (not recorded which). All receptors derive from a man aged 18 to 35 who had mild COVID-19 (a few samples of this study predate the infection). The sample titles of this study are shuffled in the database, so cell type and time point are left out; the donor was told from shared clones.

This clonotype has more than one count but fewer than ten. The V gene is TRBV10-3, the J gene TRBJ1-1; perhaps TRBD1 as D (5 bases). The germline gives CDR1 ENHRY, CDR2 SYGVKD. CDR3 length: 11 residues. V was cut by 8 bases and J by 4 bases, with 8 bases left in between. CDR3 in DNA: TGTGCCATCGGGGACTTCACTGAAGCTTTCTTT. This sequence encodes CAIGDFTEAFF.

Ten or more counts support this clonotype. The rearrangement links TRBV9 to TRBJ2-1, with TRBD2 identical over 12 bases. The CDR3 totals 14 residues. Trimming at V came to 8 bases and at J to 8 bases, leaving 8 bases not matched to a gene. The germline CDR1 and CDR2 sequences are SGDLS and YYNGEE. CDR3 coding DNA: TGTGCCAGTTCGACTAGCGGGGGTTGGGATGAGCAGTTCTTC. Translation: CASSTSGGWDEQFF.